This note documents a single TCR beta chain sequence. This entry belongs to a study of OX40 agonist ivuxolimab in advanced cancers. Profiled with immunoSEQ multiplex PCR; TCRdb holds only in-frame clones, not every one. Of 65,000 or so clones in the sample, around 84% were seen once. The TCR comes from an adult with an advanced solid tumor such as melanoma, head and neck, liver or kidney cancer. The sequenced sample was CD4+ or CD8+ T cells sorted from blood, obtained in a trial of the OX40 agonist ivuxolimab.

The CDR3 loop is CASSPSGNTDTQYF. CDR3 DNA sequence: TGCGCCAGCAGCCCGAGCGGTAACACAGATACGCAGTATTTT. This chain uses TRBV5-1 with TRBJ2-3, with a possible D match to TRBD2 (5 bases). V was clipped by 4 bases and J by 2 bases, with 11 bases between them. The V gene's germline CDR1 is SGHRS and CDR2 YFSETQ. There are 14 residues in the CDR3.